The 14 T cell receptor beta chains reported below all come from one sample, sequenced in a study of breast tumors, draining lymph nodes, adjacent tissues. The lymph nodes were axillary draining lymph nodes from breast cancer patients. MiXCR, run by TCRdb on the multiplex PCR reads, gives a single entry per CDR3 protein. The sample has about 110,000 distinct CDR3 sequences, less than 40% seen once. The sequencing input was axillary lymph node tissue. These receptors all come from a female donor with breast cancer. Some clones in this sample may be carry-over from other donors' samples.

The CDR3 region is CASSPRGGGELFF. CDR3 sequence (DNA): TGTGCCAGCAGCCCCCGGGGAGGCGGGGAGCTGTTTTTT. V gene TRBV7-2 combines with J gene TRBJ2-2, with D maybe TRBD2 (6 bases). CDR1 is SGHTA, CDR2 FQGNSA, per germline. This CDR3 is built from 13 residues. The V gene lost 5 bases and the J gene lost 7 bases, with 11 bases spanning the gap.

The chain employs TRBV2 and TRBJ2-5, with 7 bases aligning to TRBD2. The ends lost 9 bases at V and 5 bases at J; junction bases unmatched: 21. CDR3 size: 17 residues. CDR1 SNHLY and CDR2 FYNNEI come from the germline V gene. The DNA of the CDR3 is TGTGCCAGTCTCGACGTCGCGGGGACCCCAGCGGGGGAGACCCAGTACTTC. It specifies CASLDVAGTPAGETQYF.

This clonotype was recorded many times. This chain connects TRBV6-5 to TRBJ1-3; no clear D gene. Per the germline V gene, CDR1 is MNHEY and CDR2 is SVGAGI. The germline V and J ends were trimmed by 2 bases and 4 bases, with 9 bases remaining between them. This CDR3 has 14 residues. The CDR3 nucleotides read TGTGCCAGCAGTTACAGGCGGATCGGAAACACCATATATTTT. Encoded protein: CASSYRRIGNTIYF.

This clonotype has a count of ten or more. Here the CDR3 DNA reads TGTGCCAGCAGCCGTCCCAGGACAGGGGTGGGCTACACCTTC. Translated, it gives CASSRPRTGVGYTF. The rearrangement links TRBV6-2 or TRBV6-3 to TRBJ1-2; 9 nucleotides line up with TRBD1. Trimming cost V 6 bases and J 8 bases; bases outside gene matches: 10. From germline, CDR1 is MNHEY and CDR2 SVGEGT. CDR3 length equals 14 residues.

CDR3: CSVRTGELFF. CDR3 coding DNA: TGCAGCGTTAGAACCGGGGAGCTGTTTTTT. The V and J genes are TRBV29-1 and TRBJ2-2; the D is unclear. V lost 5 bases to trimming and J lost 5 bases, with 3 bases between them. Germline V lookup: CDR1 SQVTM, CDR2 ANQGSEA. CDR3 size: 10 residues.

This clonotype was counted a single time. V and J are TRBV20-1 and TRBJ2-3; TRBD2 agrees at 10 bases. The germline gives CDR1 DFQATT, CDR2 SNEGSKA (reference sequence). J gave up 5 bases and V 5 bases, and 4 bases lay outside the gene matches. This CDR3 has 13 amino acids. The CDR3 region has the DNA TGCAGTGCTCTGCTAGCGGGAGTAGATACGCAGTATTTT. This translates into CSALLAGVDTQYF.

This clonotype has just one count. The CDR3 does not end in the conserved phenylalanine or tryptophan, so this is likely a read error. The gene calls are TRBV6-1 and TRBJ2-7, with D hard to call. Looked up from germline, CDR1 is MNHNS and CDR2 is SASEGT. The CDR3 is made up of 13 amino acids. Trimming removed 5 bases from V and 4 bases from J, with 12 bases in between. Here the CDR3 DNA reads TGTGCCAGCAGTCCCACAATGGAGTACGAGCAGTACCTC. Protein sequence: CASSPTMEYEQYL.

This clonotype occurred many times. The CDR3 does not end in the conserved phenylalanine or tryptophan, so this is likely a read error. V gene TRBV12-3 or TRBV12-4 combines with J gene TRBJ2-7; D ambiguous. This CDR3 is built from 13 residues. The V end was cut by 3 bases, the J end by 1 base, with 7 bases between. CDR3 DNA sequence: TGTGCCAGCAGTTTTCGGCCTTCCTACGAGCAGTACCTC. This encodes CASSFRPSYEQYL.

In the case of this clonotype: This may arise from a read error, as a much more abundant clone is one base away. The chain recombines TRBV5-1 with TRBJ2-5; D call uncertain. Germline CDR1 SGHRS, CDR2 YFSETQ. Trimming cost V 5 bases and J 5 bases, with 19 bases left between them. The CDR3 runs 15 residues. CDR3 in amino acids: CASSLRSSVHETQYF. CDR3 DNA sequence: TGCGCCAGCAGTTTAAGGTCCAGTGTACACGAGACCCAGTACTTC. Using reference TRBV5-1 and TRBJ2-5 for the parts outside the CDR3, the full variable domain is KAGVTQTPRYLIKTRGQQVTLSCSPISGHRSVSWYQQTPGQGLQFLFEYFSETQRNKGNFPGRFSGRQFSNSRSEMNVSTLELGDSALYLCASSLRSSVHETQYFGPGTRLLVL.

Many counts were recorded for this clonotype. Possible read error: a much larger clone is one base away. The chain is built from TRBV11-3 and TRBJ2-5, with no clear D. There are 13 residues in the CDR3. The germline CDR1 and CDR2 sequences are SGHNT and YENEEA. V was shortened by 1 base and J by 7 bases, with 10 bases between the two germline ends. CDR3 protein: CASSLGKAATQYF. CDR3 bases: TGTGCCAGCAGCTTAGGGAAGGCGGCGACCCAGTACTTC.

This clonotype was observed at least ten times. The V call is TRBV6-5, the J call TRBJ1-6, with D hard to call. V was shortened by 1 base and J by 0 bases, with 10 bases between the two germline ends. Looked up from germline, CDR1 is MNHEY and CDR2 is SVGAGI. The CDR3 runs 17 residues. In DNA, the CDR3 is TGTGCCAGCAGTTACTACATGTCGAGCTCCTATAATTCACCCCTCCACTTT. Translation: CASSYYMSSSYNSPLHF.

There are many counts of this clonotype. The genes are TRBV9 and TRBJ2-2; D possibly corresponds to TRBD1 (6 bases). V lost 1 base and J lost 0, with 7 bases in between. The germline gives CDR1 SGDLS, CDR2 YYNGEE. The CDR3 length is 15 residues. The CDR3 DNA sequence: TGTGCCAGCAGCGTATCAGGGGCGAACACCGGGGAGCTGTTTTTT. Translation gives CASSVSGANTGELFF.

This clonotype was counted at least ten times. The gene calls are TRBV28 and TRBJ1-4, with 9 bases aligning to TRBD1. The V segment lost 5 bases and the J segment 6 bases; nucleotides outside the gene matches: 7. This CDR3 is built from 15 residues. Germline-derived CDR1 and CDR2 are MDHEN and SYDVKM. CDR3 sequence: CASSLPGQGDEKLFF. For the CDR3, the DNA is TGTGCCAGCAGTCTTCCGGGACAGGGAGATGAAAAACTGTTTTTT.

This clonotype was seen a single time. No DNA is shown, since the ends of the CDR3 on it are uncertain; the CDR3 is the one TCRdb lists. The CDR3 protein is CASSFYICSALSNPSSTDTQYF. The rearrangement links TRBV7-9 to TRBJ2-3; the table's D call TRBD2 went unverified against the DNA. A total of 22 residues make up the CDR3, ends included. CDR1 SEHNR and CDR2 FQNEAQ come from the germline V gene (reference sequence).